The clone carrying this T cell receptor (beta chain) was seen repeatedly, ten times or more. The data were obtained in a study of regulatory T cells in long-lasting Graves disease. About the study: Freshly diagnosed Graves' patients had used antithyroid drugs for under 3 months.

Time point given: newly diagnosed GD, antithyroid drugs for less than 3 months. Scientists built the TCR library using RNA that was extracted from PBMCs. Building of the TCR beta libraries involved iRepertoire HTBI primers and Arm-PCR of CDR3 regions. TCRdb called the multiplex PCR reads again in MiXCR, with one record for every CDR3 protein. The sample holds about 560,000 distinct CDR3 sequences, roughly 15% seen once. The data were also submitted as part of a second study, on T cells in Graves' hyperthyroidism and ophthalmopathy. From that second work: Diagnoses rested on clinical symptoms, serum thyroxine and TRAb, thyroid ultrasound and orbital computed tomography.

The receptor was isolated from a man between 18 and 29 years old with Graves disease. The sequences come from peripheral blood mononuclear cells (PBMCs), collected at new diagnosis, from a patient treated with antithyroid drugs.

DNA of the CDR3: TGTGCCAGCAGTTTCGGGGGGACAGGAGTTTACAATGAGCAGTTCTTC. It translates to CASSFGGTGVYNEQFF. V is TRBV27 and J is TRBJ2-1; TRBD1 is a possible D gene (8 bases). V lost 3 bases and J lost 4, with 16 bases in between. The CDR3 spans 16 residues. Germline CDR1 is MNHEY and CDR2 is SMNVEV (reference sequence).